This record concerns one T cell receptor (beta chain) sequence. This same CDR3 is encoded by further DNA sequences in the sample. This sample stems from a study of blood T cell repertoires in COVID-19. Study in general: COVID-19 samples, acute and convalescent, were from the United States, Italy and Spain. PBMCs, B-cell-depleted T cells, or T cells were the source of the cDNA or gDNA that made up the material.

The Seattle site enrolled patients during active infection and followed them longitudinally. The CDR3 loop spans 14 amino acids. The ends were cut back, 0 bases at V and 4 bases at J, with 11 bases in the middle. Germline V CDR1 and CDR2: SGDLS, YYNGEE. The authors' processing: Amplified reference gene primers provided the basis for estimating nucleated cell counts. Profiled with immunoSEQ multiplex PCR; TCRdb holds only in-frame clones, not every one. For V, J and clone size, that table is used; D and trimming come from the DNA. The sample lists under 350,000 clones; approximately 90% were seen once.

The receptor comes from a woman younger than 45 with COVID-19, enrolled during active disease. What was sequenced was peripheral blood. The chain couples TRBV9 to TRBJ2-7, with D possibly TRBD2 on 7 matching bases. The CDR3 loop reads CASSVGGRGYEQYF. In nucleotides, the CDR3 is TGTGCCAGCAGCGTAGGAGGGAGGGGGTACGAGCAGTACTTC.